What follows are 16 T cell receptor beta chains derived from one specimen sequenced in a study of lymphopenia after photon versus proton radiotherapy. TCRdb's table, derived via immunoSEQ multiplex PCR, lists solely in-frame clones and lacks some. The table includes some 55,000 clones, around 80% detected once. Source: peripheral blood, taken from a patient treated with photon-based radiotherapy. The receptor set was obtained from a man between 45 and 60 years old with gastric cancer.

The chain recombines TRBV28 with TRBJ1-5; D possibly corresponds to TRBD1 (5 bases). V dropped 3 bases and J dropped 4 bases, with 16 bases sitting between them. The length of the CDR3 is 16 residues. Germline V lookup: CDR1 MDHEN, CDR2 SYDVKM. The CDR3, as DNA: TGTGCCAGCAGTTTTGTTGCAGGGAGGGCGAATCAGCCCCAGCATTTT. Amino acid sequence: CASSFVAGRANQPQHF.

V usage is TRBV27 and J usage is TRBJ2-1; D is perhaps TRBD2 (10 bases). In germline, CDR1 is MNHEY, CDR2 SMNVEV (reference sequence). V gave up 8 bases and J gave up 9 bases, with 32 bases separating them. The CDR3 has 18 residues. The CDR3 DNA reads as TGTGCCAGCCACAGGGGGCTTGGGTGGCTAGCGGGAGAGGTTGAGCAGTTCTTC. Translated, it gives CASHRGLGWLAGEVEQFF.

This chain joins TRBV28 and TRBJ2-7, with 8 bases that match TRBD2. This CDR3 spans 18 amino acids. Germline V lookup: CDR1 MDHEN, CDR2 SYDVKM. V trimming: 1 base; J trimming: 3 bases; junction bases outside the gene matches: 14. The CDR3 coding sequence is TGTGCCAGCAGTTTATCCCCTGGCCTCGGGACTAGTCTCTACGAGCAGTACTTC. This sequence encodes CASSLSPGLGTSLYEQYF.

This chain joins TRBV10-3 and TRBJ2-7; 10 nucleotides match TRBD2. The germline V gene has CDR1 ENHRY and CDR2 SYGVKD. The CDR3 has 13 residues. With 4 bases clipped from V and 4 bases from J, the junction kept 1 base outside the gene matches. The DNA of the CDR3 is TGTGCCATCAGTGGACTAGCGGGTTACGAGCAGTACTTC. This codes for CAISGLAGYEQYF.

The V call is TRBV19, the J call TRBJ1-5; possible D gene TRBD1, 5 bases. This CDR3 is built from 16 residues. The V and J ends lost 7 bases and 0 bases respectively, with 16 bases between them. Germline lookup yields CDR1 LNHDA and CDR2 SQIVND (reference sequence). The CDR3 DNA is TGTGCCAGTAATCCCGGGGACGGCTATAGCAATCAGCCCCAGCATTTT. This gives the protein CASNPGDGYSNQPQHF.

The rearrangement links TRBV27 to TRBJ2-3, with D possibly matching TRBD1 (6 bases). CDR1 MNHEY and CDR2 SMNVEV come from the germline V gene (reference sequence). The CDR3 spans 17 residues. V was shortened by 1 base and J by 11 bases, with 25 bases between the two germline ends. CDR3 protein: CASSLYGWTVGKQGQYF. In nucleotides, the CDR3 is TGTGCCAGCAGTTTATACGGTTGGACAGTCGGGAAACAAGGGCAGTATTTT.

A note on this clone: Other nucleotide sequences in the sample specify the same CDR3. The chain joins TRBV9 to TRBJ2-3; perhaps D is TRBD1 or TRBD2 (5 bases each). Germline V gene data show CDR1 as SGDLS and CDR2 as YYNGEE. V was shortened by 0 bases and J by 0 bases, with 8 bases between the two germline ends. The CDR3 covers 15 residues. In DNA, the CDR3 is TGTGCCAGCAGCGTAGGAGGGGTTAGCACAGATACGCAGTATTTT. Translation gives CASSVGGVSTDTQYF.

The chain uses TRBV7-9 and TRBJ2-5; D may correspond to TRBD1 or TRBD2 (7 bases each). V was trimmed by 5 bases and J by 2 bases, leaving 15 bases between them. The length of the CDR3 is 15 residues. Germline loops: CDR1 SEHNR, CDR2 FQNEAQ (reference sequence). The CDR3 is CASSPRGGSQETQYF. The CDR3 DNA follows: TGTGCCAGCAGCCCCAGGGGGGGATCACAAGAGACCCAGTACTTC.

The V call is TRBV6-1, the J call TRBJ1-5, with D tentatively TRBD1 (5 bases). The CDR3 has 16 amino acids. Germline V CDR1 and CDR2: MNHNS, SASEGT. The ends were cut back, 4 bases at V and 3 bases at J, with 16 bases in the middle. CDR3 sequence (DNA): TGTGCCAGCAGTGGGGGGGTCAAAGTCGTCAATCAGCCCCAGCATTTT. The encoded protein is CASSGGVKVVNQPQHF.

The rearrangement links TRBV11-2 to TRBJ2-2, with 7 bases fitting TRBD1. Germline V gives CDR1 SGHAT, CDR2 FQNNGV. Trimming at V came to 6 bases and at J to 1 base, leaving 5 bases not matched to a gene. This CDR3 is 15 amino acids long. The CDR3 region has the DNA TGTGCCAGCAGATTCCGACAGGGGAACACCGGGGAGCTGTTTTTT. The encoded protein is CASRFRQGNTGELFF.

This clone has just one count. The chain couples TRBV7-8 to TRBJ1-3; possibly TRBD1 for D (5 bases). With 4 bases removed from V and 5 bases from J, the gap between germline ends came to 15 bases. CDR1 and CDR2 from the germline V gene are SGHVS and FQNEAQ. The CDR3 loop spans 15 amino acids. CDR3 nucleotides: TGTGCCAGCAGCTCCTCGGAGGGGAGGAGAAACACCATATATTTT. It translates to CASSSSEGRRNTIYF.

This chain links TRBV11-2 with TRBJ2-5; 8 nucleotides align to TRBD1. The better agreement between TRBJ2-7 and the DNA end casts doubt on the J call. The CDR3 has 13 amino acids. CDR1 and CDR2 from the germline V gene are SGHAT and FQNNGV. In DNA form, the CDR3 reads TGTGCCAGCAGCCCCGACAGGGGCCACGAGCAGTACTTC. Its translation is CASSPDRGHEQYF.

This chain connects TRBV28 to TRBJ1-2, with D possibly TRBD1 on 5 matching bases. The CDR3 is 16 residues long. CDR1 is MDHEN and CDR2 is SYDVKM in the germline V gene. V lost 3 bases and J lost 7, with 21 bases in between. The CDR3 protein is CASSLSEGIRWSGYTF. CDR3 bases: TGTGCCAGCAGTTTGTCCGAGGGGATCCGATGGTCTGGCTACACCTTC.

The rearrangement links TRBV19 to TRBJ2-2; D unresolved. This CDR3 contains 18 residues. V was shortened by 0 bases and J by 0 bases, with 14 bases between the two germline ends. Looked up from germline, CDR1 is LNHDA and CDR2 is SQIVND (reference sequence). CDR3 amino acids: CASSIDSRLTSNTGELFF. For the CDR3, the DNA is TGTGCCAGTAGTATAGATAGCAGGCTAACTTCGAACACCGGGGAGCTGTTTTTT.

The CDR3 spells CASSQGAATNEKLFF. The DNA for the CDR3 is TGCGCCAGCAGCCAAGGGGCAGCAACTAATGAAAAACTGTTTTTT. V gene TRBV4-1 combines with J gene TRBJ1-4; D unresolved. The CDR3 extends over 15 amino acids. Germline V gene lookup returns CDR1 MGHRA and CDR2 YSYEKL. V lost 1 base and J lost 0, with 6 bases in between.

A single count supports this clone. This chain's CDR3 is CASSRPGTDDSYTF. In DNA, the CDR3 is TGCGCCAGCAGCCGACCCGGGACGGATGATAGCTACACCTTC. The rearrangement joins TRBV4-3 to TRBJ1-2, with a possible D match to TRBD1 (5 bases). This CDR3 has 14 residues. The germline V gene has CDR1 LGHNA and CDR2 YSLEER. The V and J ends lost 4 bases and 9 bases respectively, with 18 bases between them.